The present T cell receptor beta chain was sequenced within a study of blood T cell repertoires in COVID-19. Profiled with immunoSEQ multiplex PCR; TCRdb holds only in-frame clones, not every one. The data contain 150,000 or so clones, approximately 82% of them singletons. The germline V gene has CDR1 MNHNS and CDR2 SASEGT. The ends lost 4 bases at V and 6 bases at J; junction bases unmatched: 17. This CDR3 region has 18 residues. Living in about two dozen US areas, the participants were between 18 and 89 years of age. This clone was counted between two and nine times. This TCR was recovered from a man aged 55 to 70 who had recovered from COVID-19. Material for sequencing was PBMCs or T cells enriched from blood (not recorded which). V is TRBV6-1 and J is TRBJ2-1; 8 bases line up with TRBD1. Here the CDR3 reads CASSGPLNPDRVSNEQFF. CDR3 coding DNA: TGTGCCAGCAGTGGCCCCCTGAATCCGGACAGGGTAAGCAATGAGCAGTTCTTC.